This T cell receptor beta chain was captured in a study of CD8 T cells in Susac syndrome. Looked up from germline, CDR1 is MGHDK and CDR2 is SYGVNS. The ends were cut back, 2 bases at V and 5 bases at J, with 12 bases in the middle. CDR3 size: 14 residues. It was with random hexamers that roughly 0.45 to 1 ug RNA was reverse transcribed. In TCRdb, the immunoSEQ multiplex PCR reads were re-called with MiXCR into one record per CDR3 protein. The sample consists of approximately 200,000 distinct CDR3 sequences, over 90% of them appearing once. Sequencing input: CD4+ T cells from PBMCs. The origin of this receptor is a human donor with multiple sclerosis. This rearrangement joins TRBV25-1 to TRBJ1-2, with D possibly TRBD1 on 5 matching bases. CDR3 residues: CASSEQGYLYGYTF. CDR3 DNA sequence: TGTGCCAGCAGTGAACAGGGATATCTATATGGCTACACCTTC.